This TCR beta chain was captured in a study of blood T cell repertoires in COVID-19. Germline CDR1 KGHDR, CDR2 SFDVKD. The CDR3 totals 13 residues. The V end was cut by 10 bases, the J end by 0 bases, with 8 bases between. Only in-frame clones appear in the TCRdb table, and some are missing; sequencing was by immunoSEQ multiplex PCR. The data hold some 400,000 clones, with approximately 93% observed a single time. Participants spanned ages about 18 to 95 years and resided in 20 to 30 US areas. Each participant's cohort was designated according to participant-reported clinical history. The source material was PBMCs or T cells enriched from blood (not recorded which). This TCR derives from a woman aged 40-49 years who had been exposed to COVID-19. V usage is TRBV24-1 and J usage is TRBJ2-2; D possibly corresponds to TRBD1 (5 bases). The CDR3 region is CATKQANTGELFF. CDR3 coding DNA: TGTGCCACAAAACAGGCGAACACCGGGGAGCTGTTTTTT.